A selection of T cell receptor beta chains follows, all from one sample in a study of tumor-infiltrating lymphocytes in localized non-small cell lung cancer. Some clones are missing from TCRdb's copy, which holds only in-frame ones; the method was immunoSEQ multiplex PCR. The sample holds more than 10,000 clones; approximately 85% are singletons and the top ten take 3% to 4%. Sequencing was carried out using uninvolved lung tissue not adjacent to the tumor. Every receptor here comes from a human donor with non-small cell lung cancer. Both conserved end residues are part of each CDR3. A D gene is named only where the DNA matches it firmly. Where a row states a size, it is once, few, many or the class of an expanded clone; other rows omit it.

CDR3aa | CDR3nt | j_gene | abundance | d_gene | v_gene
CASSQEVGNEQFF | TGTGCCAGCAGCCAAGAGGTCGGCAATGAGCAGTTCTTC | TRBJ2-1 | NA | NA | TRBV4-2
CASSLGSYNEQFF | TGTGCCAGCAGCTTAGGGAGTTACAATGAGCAGTTCTTC | TRBJ2-1 | NA | NA | TRBV7-9
CASSVNGVPERQYF | TGTGCCAGCTCCGTTAATGGTGTCCCCGAGAGGCAGTACTTC | TRBJ2-7 | NA | NA | TRBV5-4
CASSFGPSRQSPLHF | TGTGCCAGCAGCTTCGGGCCGTCCCGGCAATCACCCCTCCACTTT | TRBJ1-6 | NA | NA | TRBV7-2
CASSQGQGGFETQYF | TGCGCCAGCAGCCAAGGGCAGGGAGGATTTGAGACCCAGTACTTC | TRBJ2-5 | NA | NA | TRBV4-1
CASNPPSNTGELFF | TGCGCCAGCAACCCCCCCTCTAACACCGGGGAGCTGTTTTTT | TRBJ2-2 | once | NA | TRBV5-1
CASSYAGSYGYTF | TGTGCCAGCAGTTACGCCGGCAGCTATGGCTACACCTTC | TRBJ1-2 | NA | NA | TRBV6-5
CASSSGQASTDTQYF | TGTGCCAGCAGCTCGGGACAGGCTAGCACAGATACGCAGTATTTT | TRBJ2-3 | once | TRBD1 | TRBV5-4
CASSSGQGLGAGELFF | TGCGCCAGCAGCTCGGGACAGGGGCTAGGGGCCGGGGAGCTGTTTTTT | TRBJ2-2 | NA | TRBD1 | TRBV5-1
CASSLLAGSPEQYF | TGTGCCAGCAGCTTGCTAGCGGGATCTCCCGAGCAGTACTTC | TRBJ2-7 | NA | TRBD2 | TRBV7-2
CASSTQGRRQPQHF | TGTGCCAGCAGCACACAGGGGAGGCGACAGCCCCAGCATTTT | TRBJ1-5 | NA | TRBD1 | TRBV7-3
CASSFPTGQNQPQHF | TGTGCCAGCAGCTTTCCGACAGGCCAAAATCAGCCCCAGCATTTT | TRBJ1-5 | NA | NA | TRBV5-8
CASSVRANTEAFF | TGTGCCAGCTCAGTACGGGCGAACACTGAAGCTTTCTTT | TRBJ1-1 | NA | NA | TRBV6-4
CASSPGSGEGAFF | TGTGCCAGCTCACCAGGATCAGGGGAAGGAGCTTTCTTT | TRBJ1-1 | NA | NA | TRBV18
CASSDAGTGYNEQFF | TGTGCCAGCAGTGACGCCGGGACAGGGTACAATGAGCAGTTCTTC | TRBJ2-1 | NA | TRBD1 | TRBV6-1
CASSQETGYSNQPQHF | TGCGCCAGCAGCCAAGAGACAGGATATAGCAATCAGCCCCAGCATTTT | TRBJ1-5 | NA | NA | TRBV4-1
CASRAQGPSTDTQYF | TGTGCCAGCAGGGCACAGGGACCTAGCACAGATACGCAGTATTTT | TRBJ2-3 | NA | NA | TRBV6-6
CASRSLTYEQYF | TGTGCCAGCAGGTCCCTCACCTACGAGCAGTACTTC | TRBJ2-7 | once | NA | TRBV6-6
CASSPGYRVDQPQHF | TGTGCCAGCAGCCCCGGGTACAGGGTGGATCAGCCCCAGCATTTT | TRBJ1-5 | NA | NA | TRBV11-2
CASSVRYRDTDTQYF | TGTGCCAGCAGCGTAAGGTACAGGGATACAGATACGCAGTATTTT | TRBJ2-3 | NA | NA | TRBV9
CASSFSPGTGDNTGELFF | TGCGCCAGCAGCTTTTCCCCCGGGACAGGGGATAACACCGGGGAGCTGTTTTTT | TRBJ2-2 | NA | TRBD1 | TRBV5-1
CSGAGVTEAFF | TGCAGCGGGGCAGGGGTAACTGAAGCTTTCTTT | TRBJ1-1 | NA | NA | TRBV29-1
CASSLNPTGELFF | TGTGCCAGCAGCCTGAACCCCACCGGGGAGCTGTTTTTT | TRBJ2-2 | NA | NA | TRBV7-3
CASTFGTDGNEQFF | TGTGCCAGCACTTTCGGAACGGACGGCAATGAGCAGTTCTTC | TRBJ2-1 | NA | NA | TRBV2
CASSELLYEQYF | TGTGCCAGCAGTGAACTCCTCTACGAGCAGTACTTC | TRBJ2-7 | NA | NA | TRBV2
CASSPGPPSYEQYF | TGTGCCAGTAGTCCGGGACCGCCGTCGTACGAGCAGTACTTC | TRBJ2-7 | once | NA | TRBV19
CAWSVQAGGYNEQFF | TGTGCCTGGAGTGTACAAGCGGGAGGGTACAATGAGCAGTTCTTC | TRBJ2-1 | once | TRBD2 | TRBV30
CASSKWAGTDTQYF | TGTGCCAGTAGTAAATGGGCAGGCACAGATACGCAGTATTTT | TRBJ2-3 | NA | NA | TRBV19
CASSHDRNTGELFF | TGTGCCAGCTCCCATGACAGAAACACCGGGGAGCTGTTTTTT | TRBJ2-2 | NA | NA | TRBV18
CASSFRARSGANVLTF | TGTGCCAGCAGCTTCCGGGCCCGCTCTGGGGCCAACGTCCTGACTTTC | TRBJ2-6 | NA | NA | TRBV7-9